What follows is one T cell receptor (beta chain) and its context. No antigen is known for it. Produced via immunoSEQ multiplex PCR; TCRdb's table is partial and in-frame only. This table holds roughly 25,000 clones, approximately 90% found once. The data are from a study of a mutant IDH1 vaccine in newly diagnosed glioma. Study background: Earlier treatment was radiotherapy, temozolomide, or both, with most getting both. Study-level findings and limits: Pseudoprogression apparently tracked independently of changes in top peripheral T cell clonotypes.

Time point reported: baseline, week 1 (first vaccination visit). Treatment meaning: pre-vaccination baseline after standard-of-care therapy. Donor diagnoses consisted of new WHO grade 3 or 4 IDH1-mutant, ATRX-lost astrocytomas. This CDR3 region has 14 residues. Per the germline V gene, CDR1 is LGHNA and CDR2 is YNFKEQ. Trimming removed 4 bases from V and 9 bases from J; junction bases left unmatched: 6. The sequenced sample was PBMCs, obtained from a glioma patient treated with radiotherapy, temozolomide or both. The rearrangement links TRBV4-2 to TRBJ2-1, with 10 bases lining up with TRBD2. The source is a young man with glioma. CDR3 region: CASSLAGGPGEQFF. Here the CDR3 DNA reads TGTGCCAGCAGCCTAGCGGGAGGCCCAGGTGAGCAGTTCTTC.